This T cell receptor (beta chain) comes out of a study of T-cell reconstitution after alpha-beta-depleted transplantation in children. CDR1 SEHNR and CDR2 FQNEAQ come from the germline V gene (reference sequence). The ends lost 4 bases at V and 4 bases at J; junction bases unmatched: 10. The CDR3 is made up of 15 amino acids. Unique molecular identifiers were incorporated into the prepared TCRbeta library. Each CDR3 protein is one row after TCRdb ran MiXCR on the PCR reads. Seen here are around 200,000 distinct CDR3 sequences, under 9.5% observed once, and the top ten hold approximately 5.9%. This receptor was identified in a human donor who donated a stem cell graft to a child with acute lymphoblastic leukemia. The chain recombines TRBV7-9 with TRBJ2-7; 7 bases fit TRBD1. Sequenced here: PBMCs from the stem cell graft donor, sampled from the stem cell graft. The CDR3 reads CASSSYRGPLYEQYF. The CDR3 coding sequence is TGTGCCAGCAGCTCCTACAGGGGTCCCCTGTACGAGCAGTACTTC.